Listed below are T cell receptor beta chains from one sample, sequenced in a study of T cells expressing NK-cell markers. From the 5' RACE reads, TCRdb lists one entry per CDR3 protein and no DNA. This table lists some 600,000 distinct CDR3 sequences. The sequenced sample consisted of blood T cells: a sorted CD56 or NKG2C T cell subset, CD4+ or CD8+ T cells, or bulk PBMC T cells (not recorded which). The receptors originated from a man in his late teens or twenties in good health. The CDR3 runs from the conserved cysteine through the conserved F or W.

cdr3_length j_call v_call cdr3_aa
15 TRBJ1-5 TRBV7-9 CASSPQGTSNQPQHF
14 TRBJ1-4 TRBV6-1 CASSPDMVGEKLFF
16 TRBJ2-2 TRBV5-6 CASSLWGAGVRGELFF
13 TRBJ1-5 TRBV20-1 CSAQTDPNQPQHF
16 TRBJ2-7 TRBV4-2 CASSQARTRGVYEQYF
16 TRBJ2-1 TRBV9 CASSVGTSGASDEQFF
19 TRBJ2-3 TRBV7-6 CASSLRTESESELTDTQYF
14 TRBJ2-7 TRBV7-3 CASSPAGDSYEQYF
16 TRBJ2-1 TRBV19 CASSIGSGRTYNEQFF
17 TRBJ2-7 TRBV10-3 CAISERVGSGISYEQYF
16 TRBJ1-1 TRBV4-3 CASSPRGASMNTEAFF
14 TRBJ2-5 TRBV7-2 CASSPLALGWTQYF
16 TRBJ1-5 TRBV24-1 CATSDSREGRNQPQHF
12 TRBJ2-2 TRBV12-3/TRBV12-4 CANKAETGELFF
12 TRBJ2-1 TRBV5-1 CASSSLVGGQFF
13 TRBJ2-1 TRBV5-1 CASSPDRVAEQFF
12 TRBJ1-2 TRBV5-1 CASRMGSSGYTF
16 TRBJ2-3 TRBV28 CASSSYQLADTDTQYF
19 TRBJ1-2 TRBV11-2 CASSLFQGRSAYTNYGYTF
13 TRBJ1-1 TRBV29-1 CSVAGRFAAEAFF
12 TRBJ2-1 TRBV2 CAFMGELNEQFF
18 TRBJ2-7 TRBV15 CATSRDLRGGESSYEQYF
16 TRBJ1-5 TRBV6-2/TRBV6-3 CASSYAAFDSNQPQHF
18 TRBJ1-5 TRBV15 CATSRAARVFGGNQPQHF
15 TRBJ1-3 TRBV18 CASSPQAGHGNTIYF
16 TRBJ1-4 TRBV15 CATSRDLTAFNEKLFF
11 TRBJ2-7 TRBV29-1 CGAETFNEQYF
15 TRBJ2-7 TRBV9 CASSVAPGDGGEQYF